This T cell receptor (beta chain) was documented in a study of cytomegalovirus exposure and HLA in healthy donors (dated by TCRdb to about 2017). With regard to the full study: An earlier analysis of approximately 640 of the donors reported more than 250 Gb of sequence data and 117 million unique TCR beta sequences from 190 million or so T cells. Roughly 300 gigabases of sequencing data and approximately 91 million unique TCR sequences made up an early release that covered several hundred HLA-typed donors. Among the roughly 430 genotyped donors, around 81% belonged to the genetic ancestry cluster associated with self-reported Caucasian donors. The aim of the study was to test whether cataloging public T cell receptors could identify signatures of past pathogen exposure. The study used immunosequencing to profile the T cell repertoires of several hundred subjects and linked those repertoires to cytomegalovirus serostatus. A separate validation cohort of 90 to 150 different subjects was used in addition to the roughly 620-subject first cohort. To predict cytomegalovirus infection status, the study combined high-throughput TCR immunosequencing, statistical association of individual TCRs with disease status, and machine learning. In a later analysis, previously published TCR beta repertoires from 550 to 750 donors were re-analyzed and high-resolution HLA genotyping was added so that TCR occurrence patterns could be studied. In the later analysis, no new phenotypic data were used to find candidate immune exposures; instead, reliance was placed on TCR beta sequences and their occurrence across donors. In an earlier analysis of roughly 540 of the donors, high-throughput TCR beta sequencing was used to judge whether each TCR beta V gene segment behaved as functional or pseudogenic. Donor age, sex, ethnicity and CMV serostatus were compiled together with the repertoire data. In a later genetic analysis, genome-wide SNP genotypes for about three fifths of the 666 donors were used, and that subset was treated as a discovery cohort. Every repertoire in the discovery cohort had been generated on one and the same sequencing platform. Class I and class II HLA loci were covered by the typing at four-digit resolution. The number of typed donors differed by locus: about 620-630 for A, B, C, DRB1 and DQB1; some 500 for DQA1; 600 to 610 for DPA1; and around 450 for DPB1. Five DR-DQ haplotypes were treated as single units for association and clustering because of strong linkage in the cohort. Among 300 to 450 genotyped donors of the cohort, an average of approximately 250,000 unique TCR beta nucleotide sequences were sequenced per donor, 15% to 20% of them non-productive.

The cohort comprised some 730 healthy bone marrow donors. Cohort members were all nominally healthy when sampled, although unrecorded immune exposures were likely present. The donor was CMV seropositive and was included in the group of about 290 seropositive cohort members. A peripheral blood sample was provided by each donor, and peripheral blood mononuclear cells were used for TCR beta sequencing. Genomic DNA extraction from the blood cell samples was performed with the Qiagen DNeasy Blood Extraction Kit. Overall study results and their limits: Because counts were too low, 15 to 20 rarely observed V segments, including chromosome 9 orphons, were left out of the earlier analysis of 587 of the donors. A later analysis found that TCR association rates varied across HLA loci, with DRB1 alleles showing the most associated TCRs and HLA-C alleles the fewest. Cytomegalovirus status was reported to be diagnosed by the classifier with high specificity and sensitivity in both the original and validation cohorts. According to a later analysis, most CMV-associated TCR beta chains appeared to be HLA-restricted, and the HLA associations seemed to be driven largely by CMV exposure. A total of 150 to 200 TCR beta chains were listed by the study as associated with cytomegalovirus. A further reported finding was that TCR beta sequences accurately predicted the HLA-A and HLA-B alleles for most subjects in the first cohort. Because some donors lacked HLA typing at each locus, the association tests relied only on the typed subset. An earlier analysis of around 500 of the donors showed that most TCR beta V segments appeared in productive rearrangements either about 87% or about 30% of the time, which broadly matched IMGT annotations. For the cohort, immune exposure information was limited to CMV serostatus. A cluster of highly shared sequence variants was judged likely to represent a technical artifact of the sequencing pipeline. A later analysis associated about 17,000 TCR beta sequences with specific HLA alleles at a false discovery rate of 0.05. Some IMGT-functional V segments, including TRBV6-2 and TRBV6-3, could not be told apart with the 87-base-pair reads, so those segments were excluded. Several of the top co-occurrence clusters appeared to be linked to parvovirus B19, influenza, CMV and Epstein-Barr virus, according to a later analysis. In this cohort, only TCR beta chains were sequenced, and detectable features were limited by the absence of alpha or paired-chain data. Strong co-occurrence of HLA alleles, especially DR and DQ, made assigning TCR associations to individual alleles difficult. It was suggested by the authors that the approach could potentially be generalized to other disease states and immunological phenotypes. Three of the identified cytomegalovirus-associated TCR beta chains were confirmed in vitro to be specific for cytomegalovirus antigens. Sequencing depth was assumed to be roughly uniform across donors in the presence/absence analyses, though that assumption may not hold. Across donors, most TCR sequences were observed very rarely, whereas some public TCRs were present in many individuals. Correlated functional status among segregating V segments might be attributable to linkage disequilibrium, but an unknown experimental factor could not be ruled out. An association between a missense DCLRE1C variant and V-gene and J-gene trimming of TCR beta chains was found in a later genetic analysis and replicated in an independent cohort. A later genetic analysis reported fewer N-insertions in productive TCRs among donors in an Asian-associated ancestry cluster than the roughly 720-donor mean. Compared with equally common non-associated chains, HLA-associated TCR beta chains in a later analysis were more clonally expanded and had lower generation probabilities.

Libraries were prepared through the immunoSEQ multiplex PCR assay. A mixture of 60 forward primers for TCR Vbeta segments and 13 reverse primers for TCR Jbeta segments was used in the multiplex PCR. Amplification of the CDR3 region of rearranged TCR beta genes was performed with a multiplex PCR assay on genomic DNA. Amplified TCR beta libraries were sequenced as 87-base-pair reads on the Illumina HiSeq System. Per the authors' processing: In a later analysis, tens of millions of unique TCR beta chains were counted across the roughly 700 repertoires, and roughly 10 million of these chains were shared by at least two donors. To remove PCR and sequencing errors, raw reads were error-corrected and collapsed into unique sequences using a nearest-neighbor algorithm that merged closely related sequences. CDR3 sequences were aligned to IMGT reference sequences to assign V, D and J gene segments. Each retained sequence needed at least a six-nucleotide match to both a V gene segment and a J gene segment. A rearrangement was called productive if the CDR3 had no stop codons and remained in frame with V and J, and every other rearrangement was called non-productive. CDR3 was defined by IMGT convention, running from the second conserved V-encoded cysteine to the conserved J-encoded phenylalanine. In an earlier analysis of just under 600 of the donors, sequences lacking an unambiguous match to a single V gene segment were excluded. In an earlier analysis of approximately 590 of the donors, a V segment was called functional when productive rearrangements were above 56.7%, and segregating when the standard deviation between donors exceeded 5%. A statistical classification framework was built for diagnosing cytomegalovirus status from the catalog of TCR beta chain sequences. A later analysis assigned V and J genes by comparing TCR nucleotide sequences with IMGT/GENE-DB human TR gene sequences. Using the TCRdist pipeline, a later analysis assigned CDR3 sequences along with most-parsimonious VDJ recombination scenarios. In a later analysis, every TCR beta chain was defined by the combination of its CDR3 amino acid sequence and its V-gene family, and reads without a unique V-gene family were dropped. As a way to deal with suspected cross-contamination and a sequencing artifact, a later analysis dropped nearly 600 nucleotide sequences that were highly shared and had low generation probability. In a later analysis, a clonal expansion index was calculated for each public chain from normalized within-repertoire ranks of inferred template counts. In a later analysis, generation probabilities were computed with a VDJ recombination model fitted to out-of-frame rearrangements, and the resulting probabilities were checked against IGoR. A later analysis scored TCR-TCR, TCR-HLA and TCR-CMV co-occurrence with hypergeometric tests, applying a repertoire-size bias correction to TCR pairs. In a later analysis, false discovery rates were estimated by permuting HLA or CMV assignments 20 times. In a later analysis, co-occurring TCRs were grouped with DBSCAN, and TCRdist sequence similarity was added when clustering was performed within HLA-allele-positive subsets. For co-occurrence clustering, repertoires with fewer than 30,000 or more than 120,000 public chains were excluded, along with roughly 5 repertoires with anomalous nucleotide sharing. TCRdb provides this immuneACCESS table in a form limited to in-frame rearrangements. Some clones are lacking; in checked studies, under half of them reflect an unresolved V gene, and why the rest are absent is not known. From that table come the V and J calls and clone size; the DNA was used to work out D and trimming. Present in this sample are 130,000 or so clones, approximately 80% of which were seen just once. The ten most abundant clones make up around 3% of the sample.

The germline V gene provides CDR1 SGHTS and CDR2 YDEGEE. The CDR3, cysteine through phenylalanine, is 13 amino acids long. Only the CDR3 DNA stays, 39 bases, in frame from base 1. Trimming removed 1 base from V and 5 bases from J, leaving 10 bases between the germline ends. In regard to this clone: Its binding antigen is unknown. Base qualities are not recorded, but no much larger clone differs from it by a single base. The identical CDR3 is also encoded by other nucleotide sequences in the sample.

The sequencing sample was made of PBMCs. The source of this sequence is a young woman in good health and CMV-seropositive. Recombination joined TRBV5-8 with TRBJ2-7, with the D gene not confidently named. The CDR3 loop reads CASSLWAVHEQYF. The nucleotide sequence is given as TGTGCCAGCAGCTTGTGGGCAGTCCACGAGCAGTACTTC.